The source of this TCR beta chain is a study of blood T cell repertoires in COVID-19. Study overall: Whether acute or convalescent, the COVID-19 samples came from the United States, Italy and Spain.

The length of the CDR3 is 13 residues. CDR1 SQVTM and CDR2 ANQGSEA come from the germline V gene. Trimming took 3 bases from V and 4 from J, leaving 9 bases between them. As originally analysed: Scientists estimated how many nucleated cells there were by amplifying reference gene primers. The data were produced by immunoSEQ multiplex PCR, yet TCRdb's version contains in-frame clones alone and is incomplete. V and J calls and clone size are as listed in that table; D and trimming were resolved from the DNA. The table has approximately 60,000 clones, around 84% seen once; the top ten hold more than 2.5%.

The J gene is TRBJ2-2, the V gene TRBV29-1, with D perhaps TRBD2 (5 bases). Sequenced: peripheral blood. This clonotype was obtained from a man aged 50 or older with active COVID-19. Written as DNA, the CDR3 is TGCAGCGTTGAGAGGGCTGCCACCGGGGAGCTGTTTTTT. This encodes CSVERAATGELFF.